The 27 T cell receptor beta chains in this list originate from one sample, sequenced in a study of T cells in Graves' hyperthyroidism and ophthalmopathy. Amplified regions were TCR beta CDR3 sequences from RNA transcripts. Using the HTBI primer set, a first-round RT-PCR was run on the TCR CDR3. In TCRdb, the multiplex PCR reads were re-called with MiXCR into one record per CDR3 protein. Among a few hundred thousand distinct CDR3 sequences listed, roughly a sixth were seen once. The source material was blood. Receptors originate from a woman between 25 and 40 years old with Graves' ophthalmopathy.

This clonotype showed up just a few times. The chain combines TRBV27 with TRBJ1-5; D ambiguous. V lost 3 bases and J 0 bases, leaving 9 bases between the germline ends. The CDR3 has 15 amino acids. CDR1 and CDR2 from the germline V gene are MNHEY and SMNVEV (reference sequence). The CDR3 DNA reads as TGTGCCAGCAGTTTTCAGCGGAGTAGCAATCAGCCCCAGCATTTT. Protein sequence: CASSFQRSSNQPQHF.

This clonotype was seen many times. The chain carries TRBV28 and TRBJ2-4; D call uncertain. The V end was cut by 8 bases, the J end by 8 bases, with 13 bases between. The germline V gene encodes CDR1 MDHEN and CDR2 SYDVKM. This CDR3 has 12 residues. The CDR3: CASYSTRHIQYF. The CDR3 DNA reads TGTGCCAGCTACTCGACCCGCCACATTCAGTACTTC.

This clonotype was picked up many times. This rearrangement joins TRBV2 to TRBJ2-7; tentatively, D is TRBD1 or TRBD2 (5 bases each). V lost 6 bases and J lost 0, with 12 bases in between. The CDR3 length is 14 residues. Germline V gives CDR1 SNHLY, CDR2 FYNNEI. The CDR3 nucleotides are TGTGCCAGCAGCGGGGTGGGGGACTCCTACGAGCAGTACTTC. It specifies CASSGVGDSYEQYF.

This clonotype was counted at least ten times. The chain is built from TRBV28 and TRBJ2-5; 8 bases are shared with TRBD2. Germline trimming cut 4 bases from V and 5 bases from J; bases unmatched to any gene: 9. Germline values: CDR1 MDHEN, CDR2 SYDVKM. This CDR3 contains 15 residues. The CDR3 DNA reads TGTGCCAGCAGTTCCCTCAGCGGGAGAGCGGAGACCCAGTACTTC. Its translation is CASSSLSGRAETQYF.

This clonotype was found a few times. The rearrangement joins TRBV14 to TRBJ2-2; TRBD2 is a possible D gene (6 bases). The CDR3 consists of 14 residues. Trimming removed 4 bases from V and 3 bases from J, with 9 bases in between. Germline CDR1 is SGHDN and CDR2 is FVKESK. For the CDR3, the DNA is TGTGCCAGCAGCCCGGGGGTTTACACCGGGGAGCTGTTTTTT. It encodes CASSPGVYTGELFF.

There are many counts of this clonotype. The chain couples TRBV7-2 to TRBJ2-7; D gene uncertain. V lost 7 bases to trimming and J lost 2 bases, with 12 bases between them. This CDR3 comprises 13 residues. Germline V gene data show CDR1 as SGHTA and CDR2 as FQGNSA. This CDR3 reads CASTDDTAYEQYF. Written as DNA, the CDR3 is TGTGCCAGCACCGATGACACCGCCTACGAGCAGTACTTC. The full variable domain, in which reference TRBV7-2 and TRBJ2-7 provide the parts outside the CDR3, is GAGVSQSPSNKVTEKGKDVELRCDPISGHTALYWYRQSLGQGLEFLIYFQGNSAPDKSGLPSDRFSAERTGGSVSTLTIQRTQQEDSAVYLCASTDDTAYEQYFGPGTRLTVT.

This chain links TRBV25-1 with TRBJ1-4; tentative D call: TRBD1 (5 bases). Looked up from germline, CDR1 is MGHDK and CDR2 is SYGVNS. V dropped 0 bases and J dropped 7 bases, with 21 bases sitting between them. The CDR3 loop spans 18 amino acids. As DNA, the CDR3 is TGTGCCAGCAGTGAATATCCTGAGGGGCAAGGGATGGGTGAAAAACTGTTTTTT. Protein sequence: CASSEYPEGQGMGEKLFF.

CDR3 amino acids: CSVECFGTRIPDTQYF. The CDR3 DNA follows: TGCAGCGTTGAATGTTTTGGGACCCGCATCCCAGATACGCAGTATTTT. This sequence joins TRBV29-1 and TRBJ2-3, with D possibly called TRBD1 or TRBD2 (5 bases each). From germline, CDR1 is SQVTM and CDR2 ANQGSEA. The CDR3 runs to 16 residues. V lost 2 bases and J 4 bases, leaving 19 bases between the germline ends.

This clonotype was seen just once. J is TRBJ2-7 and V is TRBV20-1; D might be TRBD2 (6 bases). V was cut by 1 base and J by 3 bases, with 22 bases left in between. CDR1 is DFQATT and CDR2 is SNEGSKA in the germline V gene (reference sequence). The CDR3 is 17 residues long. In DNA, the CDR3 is TGCAGTGCTAGAGTCTCCGATGGAAGCGGGTTAGTCTACGAGCAGTACTTC. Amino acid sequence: CSARVSDGSGLVYEQYF.

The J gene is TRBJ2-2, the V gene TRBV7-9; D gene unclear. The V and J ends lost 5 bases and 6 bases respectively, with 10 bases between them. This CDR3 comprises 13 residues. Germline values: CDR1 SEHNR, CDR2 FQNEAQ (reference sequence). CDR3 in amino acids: CASSELAAGELFF. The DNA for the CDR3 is TGTGCCAGCAGCGAACTGGCGGCCGGGGAGCTGTTTTTT. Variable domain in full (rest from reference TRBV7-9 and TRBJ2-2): DTGVSQNPRHKITKRGQNVTFRCDPISEHNRLYWYRQTLGQGPEFLTYFQNEAQLEKSRLLSDRFSAERPKGSFSTLEIQRTEQGDSAMYLCASSELAAGELFFGEGSRLTVL.

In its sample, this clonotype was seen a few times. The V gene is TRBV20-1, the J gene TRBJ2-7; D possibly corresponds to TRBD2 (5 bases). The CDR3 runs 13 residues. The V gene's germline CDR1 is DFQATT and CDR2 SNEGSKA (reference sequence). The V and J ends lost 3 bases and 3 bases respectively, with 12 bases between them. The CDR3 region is CSASPRASYEQYF. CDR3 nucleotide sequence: TGCAGTGCTAGTCCGAGGGCGAGCTACGAGCAGTACTTC.

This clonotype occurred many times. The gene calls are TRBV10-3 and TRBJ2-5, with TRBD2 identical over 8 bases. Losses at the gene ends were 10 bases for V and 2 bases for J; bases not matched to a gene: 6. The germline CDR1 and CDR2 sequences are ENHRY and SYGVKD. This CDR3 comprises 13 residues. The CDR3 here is CATMTSEQETQYF. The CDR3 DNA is TGTGCCACGATGACTAGCGAACAAGAGACCCAGTACTTC.

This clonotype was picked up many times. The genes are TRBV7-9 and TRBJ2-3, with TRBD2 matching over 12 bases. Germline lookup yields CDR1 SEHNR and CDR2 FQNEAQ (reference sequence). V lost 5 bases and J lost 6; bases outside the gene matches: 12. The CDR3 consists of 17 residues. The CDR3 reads CASSHGTSGSVADTQYF. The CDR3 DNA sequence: TGTGCCAGCAGCCATGGGACTAGCGGGTCTGTGGCGGATACGCAGTATTTT. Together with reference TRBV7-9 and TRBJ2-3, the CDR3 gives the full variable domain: DTGVSQNPRHKITKRGQNVTFRCDPISEHNRLYWYRQTLGQGPEFLTYFQNEAQLEKSRLLSDRFSAERPKGSFSTLEIQRTEQGDSAMYLCASSHGTSGSVADTQYFGPGTRLTVL.

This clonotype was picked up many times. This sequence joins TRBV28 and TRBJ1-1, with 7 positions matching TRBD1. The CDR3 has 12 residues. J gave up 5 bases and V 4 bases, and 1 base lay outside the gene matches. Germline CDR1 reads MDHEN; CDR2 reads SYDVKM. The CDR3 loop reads CASSSTGTEAFF. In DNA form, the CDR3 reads TGTGCCAGCAGTTCGACAGGGACTGAAGCTTTCTTT.

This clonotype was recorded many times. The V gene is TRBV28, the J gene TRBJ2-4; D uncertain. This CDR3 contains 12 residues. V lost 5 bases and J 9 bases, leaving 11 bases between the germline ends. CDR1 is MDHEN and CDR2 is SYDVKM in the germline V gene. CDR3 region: CASSTTARIQYF. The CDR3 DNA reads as TGTGCCAGCAGTACGACTGCGCGCATTCAGTACTTC.

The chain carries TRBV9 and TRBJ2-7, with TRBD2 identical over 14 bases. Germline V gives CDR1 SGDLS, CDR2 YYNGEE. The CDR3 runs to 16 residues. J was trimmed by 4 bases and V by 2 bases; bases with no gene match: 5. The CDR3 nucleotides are TGTGCCAGCAGCGTCGCCGGGACTAGCGGGAGATACGAGCAGTACTTC. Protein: CASSVAGTSGRYEQYF.

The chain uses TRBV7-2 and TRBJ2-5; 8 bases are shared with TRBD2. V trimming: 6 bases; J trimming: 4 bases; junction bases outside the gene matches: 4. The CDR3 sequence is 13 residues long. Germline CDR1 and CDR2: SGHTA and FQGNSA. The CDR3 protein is CASRVAGRETQYF. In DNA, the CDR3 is TGTGCCAGCAGGGTAGCGGGAAGAGAGACCCAGTACTTC.

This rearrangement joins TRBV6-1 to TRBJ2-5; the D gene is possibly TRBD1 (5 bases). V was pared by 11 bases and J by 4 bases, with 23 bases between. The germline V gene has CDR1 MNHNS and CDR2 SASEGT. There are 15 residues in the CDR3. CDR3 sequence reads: CAFDRSQGSPETQYF. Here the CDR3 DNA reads TGTGCCTTTGACCGGAGTCAGGGCTCCCCAGAGACCCAGTACTTC.

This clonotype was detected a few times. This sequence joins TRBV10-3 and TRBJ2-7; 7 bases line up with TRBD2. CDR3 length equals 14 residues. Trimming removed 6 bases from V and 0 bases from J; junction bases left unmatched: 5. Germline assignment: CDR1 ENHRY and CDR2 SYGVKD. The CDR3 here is CAISEGGISYEQYF. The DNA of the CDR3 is TGTGCCATCAGCGAGGGAGGGATCTCCTACGAGCAGTACTTC.

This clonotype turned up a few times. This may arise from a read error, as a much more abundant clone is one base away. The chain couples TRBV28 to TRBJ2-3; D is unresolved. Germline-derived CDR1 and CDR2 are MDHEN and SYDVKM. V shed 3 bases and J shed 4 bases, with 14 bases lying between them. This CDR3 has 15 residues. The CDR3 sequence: CASSFMPNEADTQYF. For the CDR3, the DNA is TGTGCCAGCAGTTTCATGCCTAATGAAGCAGATACGCAGTATTTT.

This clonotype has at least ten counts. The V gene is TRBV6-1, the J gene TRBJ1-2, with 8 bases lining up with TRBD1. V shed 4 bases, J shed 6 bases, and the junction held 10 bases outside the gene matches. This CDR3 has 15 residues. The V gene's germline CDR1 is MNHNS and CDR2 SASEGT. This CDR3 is CASSVAGGARNGYTF. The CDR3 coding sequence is TGTGCCAGCAGTGTAGCAGGGGGCGCGAGGAATGGCTACACCTTC.

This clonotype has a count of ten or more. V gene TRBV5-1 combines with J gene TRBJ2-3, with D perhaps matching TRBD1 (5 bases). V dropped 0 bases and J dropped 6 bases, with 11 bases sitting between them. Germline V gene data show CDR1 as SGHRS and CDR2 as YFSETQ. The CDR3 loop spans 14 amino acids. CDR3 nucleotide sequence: TGCGCCAGCAGCTTGGGCAGGGATTCGGATACGCAGTATTTT. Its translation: CASSLGRDSDTQYF.

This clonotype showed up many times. DNA for the CDR3: TGTGCCAGCAGTTTTGTCCAGGGGGCCAGTGGCTACACCTTC. Translated, it gives CASSFVQGASGYTF. The rearrangement links TRBV28 to TRBJ1-2, with 8 positions matching TRBD1. The CDR3 has 14 residues. Losses at the gene ends were 3 bases for V and 7 bases for J; bases not matched to a gene: 7. Germline CDR1 reads MDHEN; CDR2 reads SYDVKM.

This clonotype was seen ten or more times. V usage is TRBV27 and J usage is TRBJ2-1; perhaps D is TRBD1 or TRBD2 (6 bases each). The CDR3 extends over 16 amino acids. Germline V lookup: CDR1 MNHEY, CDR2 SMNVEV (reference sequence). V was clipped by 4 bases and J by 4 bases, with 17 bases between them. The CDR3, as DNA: TGTGCCAGCAGTTCCGAAGGGGGGTCAGGGTACAATGAGCAGTTCTTC. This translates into CASSSEGGSGYNEQFF.

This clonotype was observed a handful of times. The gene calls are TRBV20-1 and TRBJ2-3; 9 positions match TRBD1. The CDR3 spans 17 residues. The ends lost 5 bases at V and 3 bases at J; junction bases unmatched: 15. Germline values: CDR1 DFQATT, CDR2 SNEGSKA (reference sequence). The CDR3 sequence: CSAVPPWDRVMTDTQYF. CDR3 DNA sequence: TGCAGTGCTGTTCCCCCCTGGGACAGGGTAATGACAGATACGCAGTATTTT.

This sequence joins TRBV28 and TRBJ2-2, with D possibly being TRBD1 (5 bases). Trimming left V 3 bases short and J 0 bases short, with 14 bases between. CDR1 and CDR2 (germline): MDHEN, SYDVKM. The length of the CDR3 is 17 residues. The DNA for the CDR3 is TGTGCCAGCAGTTTTGATCGGACACAACCGAACACCGGGGAGCTGTTTTTT. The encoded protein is CASSFDRTQPNTGELFF.

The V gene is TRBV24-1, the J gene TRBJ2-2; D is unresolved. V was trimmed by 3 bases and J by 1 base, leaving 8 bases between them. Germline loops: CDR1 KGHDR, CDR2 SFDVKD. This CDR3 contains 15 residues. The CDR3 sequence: CATSDNGENTGELFF. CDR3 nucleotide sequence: TGTGCCACCAGTGATAATGGGGAGAACACCGGGGAGCTGTTTTTT.